This passage covers 7 T cell receptor beta chains from one sample sequenced in a study of cytomegalovirus exposure and HLA in healthy donors. In the PCR, 60 Vbeta and 13 Jbeta primers were used. Some clones are missing from TCRdb's copy, which holds only in-frame ones; the method was immunoSEQ multiplex PCR. The data hold roughly 130,000 clones, with 73% observed a single time. Sequenced sample: PBMCs. The receptor set was obtained from a middle-aged woman in good health and CMV-seropositive.

This chain joins TRBV5-1 and TRBJ2-3; the D gene is possibly TRBD2 (5 bases). The length of the CDR3 is 15 residues. Trimming shortened V by 4 bases and J by 0 bases, and 12 bases separated the two germline ends. Germline-derived CDR1 and CDR2 are SGHRS and YFSETQ. In nucleotides, the CDR3 is TGCGCCAGCAGCGTCCGGACTGCTAGCACAGATACGCAGTATTTT. This gives the protein CASSVRTASTDTQYF. Full variable domain (outside the CDR3, taken from reference TRBV5-1 and TRBJ2-3): KAGVTQTPRYLIKTRGQQVTLSCSPISGHRSVSWYQQTPGQGLQFLFEYFSETQRNKGNFPGRFSGRQFSNSRSEMNVSTLELGDSALYLCASSVRTASTDTQYFGPGTRLTVL.

The rearrangement uses TRBV6-5 and TRBJ2-1; D possibly corresponds to TRBD1 (5 bases). V was pared by 4 bases and J by 0 bases, with 13 bases between. Germline V gives CDR1 MNHEY, CDR2 SVGAGI. This CDR3 spans 16 amino acids. CDR3 sequence: CASSSKGIGSYNEQFF. In DNA form, the CDR3 reads TGTGCCAGCAGTTCAAAGGGGATCGGCTCCTACAATGAGCAGTTCTTC.

This chain joins TRBV28 and TRBJ1-1; D is uncertain. The CDR3 has 11 residues. Trimming left V 4 bases short and J 7 bases short, with 7 bases between. The V gene's germline CDR1 is MDHEN and CDR2 SYDVKM. The CDR3 sequence is CASSWRGEAFF. The CDR3 DNA sequence: TGTGCCAGCAGTTGGCGGGGTGAAGCTTTCTTT.

The rearrangement joins TRBV28 to TRBJ1-5; the D gene is possibly TRBD1 (5 bases). Germline V CDR1 and CDR2: MDHEN, SYDVKM. CDR3 length equals 17 residues. Trimming shortened V by 6 bases and J by 0 bases, and 18 bases separated the two germline ends. The CDR3, as DNA: TGTGCCAGCAGCAGGGTGTCCAACGAATATAGCAATCAGCCCCAGCATTTT. Its translation: CASSRVSNEYSNQPQHF.

V gene TRBV7-2 combines with J gene TRBJ2-1, with 11 bases aligning to TRBD2. V dropped 5 bases and J dropped 1; count of bases not matched to a gene: 7. Germline lookup yields CDR1 SGHTA and CDR2 FQGNSA. The CDR3 consists of 17 residues. This chain's CDR3 is CASSLTSGTTSYNEQFF. For the CDR3, the DNA is TGTGCCAGCAGCCTGACTAGCGGGACGACTTCCTACAATGAGCAGTTCTTC. Full variable domain (remainder filled in from reference TRBV7-2 and TRBJ2-1): GAGVSQSPSNKVTEKGKDVELRCDPISGHTALYWYRQSLGQGLEFLIYFQGNSAPDKSGLPSDRFSAERTGGSVSTLTIQRTQQEDSAVYLCASSLTSGTTSYNEQFFGPGTRLTVL.

The chain employs TRBV11-2 and TRBJ1-4, with D maybe TRBD1 (5 bases). CDR3 length: 16 residues. The germline V and J ends were trimmed by 1 base and 8 bases, with 17 bases remaining between them. Germline CDR1 and CDR2: SGHAT and FQNNGV. CDR3 sequence reads: CASSLGSKAGSEKLFF. In DNA, the CDR3 is TGTGCCAGCAGCTTAGGGAGCAAGGCAGGGTCCGAAAAACTGTTTTTT.

The gene calls are TRBV18 and TRBJ1-5, with 8 bases matching TRBD1. Germline V gives CDR1 KGHSH, CDR2 LQKENI. There are 15 residues in the CDR3. After removal of 6 bases from V and 6 bases from J, the junction contained 10 bases not matched to a gene. In nucleotides, the CDR3 is TGTGCCAGCTCTTTTGCACAGGGGGGGGGTCAGCCCCAGCATTTT. Protein product: CASSFAQGGGQPQHF.